The next 15 T cell receptor beta chains were all read from a single sample in a study of siplizumab effects on memory and regulatory T cells. Clones were sequenced by immunoSEQ multiplex PCR, and TCRdb holds only the in-frame ones, with some missing. The sample lists about 50,000 clones, over 75% seen once, with less than 0.35% in the top ten. Sequenced: naive CD8+ T cells sorted from blood. These receptors all stem from a human donor in good health.

The rearrangement links TRBV4-1 to TRBJ2-7; TRBD2 agrees at 7 bases. This CDR3 comprises 14 residues. Germline CDR1 and CDR2: MGHRA and YSYEKL. With V trimmed by 4 bases and J by 5 bases, 8 bases remained unmatched. The CDR3 DNA reads TGCGCCAGCAGCCCACTAGCGCCTGGCGACGAGCAGTACTTC. The encoded protein is CASSPLAPGDEQYF.

The V call is TRBV27, the J call TRBJ2-7, with TRBD1 matching 10 bases. With 8 bases clipped from V and 4 bases from J, the junction kept 8 bases outside the gene matches. Germline V CDR1 and CDR2: MNHEY, SMNVEV (reference sequence). This CDR3 comprises 14 residues. The CDR3 sequence is CASGLGTGVYEQYF. In DNA form, the CDR3 reads TGTGCCAGCGGATTAGGGACAGGGGTTTACGAGCAGTACTTC.

V is TRBV2 and J is TRBJ2-1; D possibly corresponds to TRBD2 (6 bases). Germline values: CDR1 SNHLY, CDR2 FYNNEI. V lost 6 bases, J lost 4 bases, and 7 bases lay in between. There are 12 residues in the CDR3. CDR3 sequence (DNA): TGTGCCAGCAGGGGGGGTTACAATGAGCAGTTCTTC. It is translated as CASRGGYNEQFF.

The chain employs TRBV19 and TRBJ1-1; D call uncertain. Germline V gives CDR1 LNHDA, CDR2 SQIVND (reference sequence). The V end was cut by 0 bases, the J end by 4 bases, with 21 bases between. This CDR3 contains 18 residues. For the CDR3, the DNA is TGTGCCAGTAGTATAGATCTATGGATGGTGATGGGATTCACTGAAGCTTTCTTT. This sequence encodes CASSIDLWMVMGFTEAFF.

The J gene is TRBJ2-5, the V gene TRBV5-6; D gene unclear. The CDR3 has 12 residues. The germline V and J ends were trimmed by 4 bases and 0 bases, with 4 bases remaining between them. Germline CDR1 reads SGHDT; CDR2 reads YYEEEE. The CDR3: CASSLHQETQYF. The CDR3 DNA is TGTGCCAGCAGCCTACACCAAGAGACCCAGTACTTC.

This sequence joins TRBV9 and TRBJ1-2; possibly TRBD1 for D (5 bases). This CDR3 region has 14 residues. Trimming took 4 bases from V and 2 from J, leaving 12 bases between them. Germline lookup yields CDR1 SGDLS and CDR2 YYNGEE. The CDR3 is CASSPLEGNYGYTF. The CDR3 region has the DNA TGTGCCAGCAGCCCCCTCGAGGGGAACTATGGCTACACCTTC.

V usage is TRBV9 and J usage is TRBJ1-1, with D possibly TRBD1 on 6 matching bases. Germline values: CDR1 SGDLS, CDR2 YYNGEE. This CDR3 is 17 amino acids long. With 0 bases removed from V and 3 bases from J, the gap between germline ends came to 18 bases. The CDR3 nucleotides read TGTGCCAGCAGCGTAGAAGGGGGAATAGGGGCATACACTGAAGCTTTCTTT. Translation: CASSVEGGIGAYTEAFF.

V is TRBV7-9 and J is TRBJ2-1; maybe TRBD1 (7 bases). V was pared by 5 bases and J by 3 bases, with 14 bases between. Germline V gene sequence: CDR1 SEHNR, CDR2 FQNEAQ (reference sequence). This CDR3 has 15 residues. CDR3 in DNA: TGTGCCAGCAGCCCAGGGGGGACAGACTACAATGAGCAGTTCTTC. It translates to CASSPGGTDYNEQFF.

This clone was found a few times. V usage is TRBV5-4 and J usage is TRBJ2-7; 7 positions match TRBD1. CDR3 length equals 12 residues. Unmatched junction bases numbered 3, after V lost 5 bases and J lost 4 bases. The germline V gene encodes CDR1 SGHNT and CDR2 YYREEE (reference sequence). The chain's CDR3 is CASSSGGYEQYF. CDR3 sequence (DNA): TGTGCCAGCAGTTCAGGGGGATACGAGCAGTACTTC.

This sequence joins TRBV7-6 and TRBJ2-1; 14 positions agree with TRBD2. The CDR3 loop spans 20 amino acids. Germline CDR1 reads SGHVS; CDR2 reads FNYEAQ. Unmatched junction bases numbered 10, after V lost 1 base and J lost 2 bases. CDR3 sequence reads: CASSLEIVGGLAGAYNEQFF. DNA of the CDR3: TGTGCCAGCAGCTTAGAAATCGTAGGGGGACTAGCGGGAGCCTACAATGAGCAGTTCTTC.

This chain connects TRBV11-1 to TRBJ2-7; 9 nucleotides agree with TRBD1. Germline V gene sequence: CDR1 SGHAT, CDR2 FQDESV (reference sequence). This CDR3 contains 16 residues. V dropped 5 bases and J dropped 4; count of bases not matched to a gene: 12. This chain's CDR3 is CASSPGQGLPEYEQYF. CDR3 in DNA: TGTGCCAGCAGCCCTGGACAGGGGTTACCGGAATACGAGCAGTACTTC.

This sequence joins TRBV9 and TRBJ1-1; D call uncertain. The CDR3 runs to 13 residues. Per the germline V gene, CDR1 is SGDLS and CDR2 is YYNGEE. V lost 5 bases, J lost 4 bases, and 12 bases lay in between. The CDR3 DNA reads TGTGCCAGCAGTGAGACCCCGAGCACTGAAGCTTTCTTT. This translates into CASSETPSTEAFF.

The chain joins TRBV9 to TRBJ1-2; TRBD1 might be the D (5 bases). V gave up 0 bases and J gave up 9 bases, with 15 bases separating them. The CDR3 contains 14 residues. The germline V gene has CDR1 SGDLS and CDR2 YYNGEE. The CDR3 protein is CASSVGTGPESYTF. DNA of the CDR3: TGTGCCAGCAGCGTAGGAACAGGCCCTGAAAGCTACACCTTC.

CDR3 bases: TGTGCCAGCAGTGAATCAGGGCAAGAGACCCAGTACTTC. It codes for CASSESGQETQYF. The V gene is TRBV6-1, the J gene TRBJ2-5; weak D call: TRBD1 (5 bases). This CDR3 region has 13 residues. Germline V lookup: CDR1 MNHNS, CDR2 SASEGT. Trimming took 2 bases from V and 2 from J, leaving 6 bases between them.

This clone appeared once. V usage is TRBV27 and J usage is TRBJ2-3, with D hard to call. Deletions cut 5 bases from V and 2 bases from J, with 14 bases between. The germline CDR1 and CDR2 sequences are MNHEY and SMNVEV (reference sequence). This CDR3 contains 15 residues. This CDR3 is CASSPRHLITDTQYF. CDR3 DNA sequence: TGTGCCAGCAGTCCCCGGCACCTTATCACAGATACGCAGTATTTT.